This T cell receptor (beta chain) came from a study of Tregs in tolerant kidney transplant recipients. Findings of the study overall: Activated donor B cell expansion appeared to reveal the most relevant donor-specific TCRbeta repertoire. In tolerant patients, donor-specific Tregs outgrew total Tregs, suggesting antigen-driven expansion.

Generated by immunoSEQ multiplex PCR, the TCRdb table keeps only in-frame clones and is missing some. In total, the table holds fewer than 55,000 clones. As regards this clone: The antigen is undetermined. The read terminates 3 residues ahead of where the CDR3 ends, so the germline J gene completes it.

This CDR3 is 14 amino acids long. From germline, CDR1 is LNHDA and CDR2 SQIVND (reference sequence). Between the trimmed V and J ends, which lost 3 bases and 7 bases, there was a span of 15 bases. Unstimulated Tregs (CD4+CD25+CD127-) and CD4+CD25- non-Tregs were sorted from PBMCs. This chain uses TRBV19 with TRBJ1-2; D is unresolved. This TCR was sampled from a human donor who received a combined kidney and bone marrow transplant. The source material was CD4+ T cells from blood, sampled before the transplant. The part of the CDR3 DNA that was read is TGTGCCAGTAGTATCGAAGGCGGGTCGGGTGGC. This sequence encodes CASSIEGGSGG. The CDR3 reads in full as CASSIEGGSGGYTF. Together with reference TRBV19 and TRBJ1-2, the CDR3 gives the full variable domain: DGGITQSPKYLFRKEGQNVTLSCEQNLNHDAMYWYRQDPGQGLRLIYYSQIVNDFQKGDIAEGYSVSREKKESFPLTVTSAQKNPTAFYLCASSIEGGSGGYTFGSGTRLTVV.